The clone carrying this TCR beta chain was observed at least ten times. Antigen specificity is unknown. These data originate in a study of T cell repertoires in cytomegalovirus infection. Study details: Based on public TCR beta signatures, there were indications of CMV infection and of a matching HLA type. Findings and caveats of the study: Within the response measured ex vivo, HLA-C-restricted CMV-specific TCR beta clonotypes were dominant. Of the TCR beta families, the public ones yielded a cumulative frequency that identified carriers of CMV plus the relevant HLA.

The trim removed 5 bases at V and 5 bases at J, leaving 23 bases unmatched. The CDR3 sequence is 20 residues long. The germline V gene encodes CDR1 SEHNR and CDR2 FQNEAQ (reference sequence). TCRdb ran MiXCR on the reads and lists one entry per CDR3 protein. The table records around 200,000 distinct CDR3 sequences, 17% of them present only once. The source of this sequence is a human donor in good health (CMV status not recorded). Some clones in this sample may be carry-over from other donors' samples. The sample consisted of CD8+ T cells from PBMCs. The V gene is TRBV7-9, the J gene TRBJ2-5; 10 bases are shared with TRBD1. CDR3 protein: CASSPDLGHSGTGVRETQYF. The CDR3 DNA sequence: TGTGCCAGCAGCCCTGATTTGGGGCACTCCGGGACAGGGGTGCGGGAGACCCAGTACTTC.